This T cell receptor beta chain was retrieved from a study of technical replicates of blood from a few donors. The V gene lost 4 bases and the J gene lost 8 bases, with 11 bases spanning the gap. CDR1 is ENHRY and CDR2 is SYGVKD in the germline V gene. The CDR3 is made up of 12 amino acids. Data came from immunoSEQ multiplex PCR; TCRdb stores just in-frame clones and leaves some out. The sample shows under 75,000 clones, about 92% of them seen only once. Sequenced: PBMCs. This sequence joins TRBV10-3 and TRBJ1-2; D might be TRBD1 (5 bases). This receptor was obtained from a human donor in good health. Some clones in this sample may be carry-over from other donors' samples. The CDR3 bases are TGTGCCATCAGTGTAGGGGAAAGAGGCTACACCTTC. Translated: CAISVGERGYTF.